This note documents a single TCR beta chain sequence. Trimming removed 4 bases from V and 0 bases from J, with 10 bases in between. This CDR3 is 16 amino acids long. Germline CDR1 and CDR2: MNHEY and SMNVEV (reference sequence). Authors' data handling: Estimates of nucleated cell counts were drawn from the amplification of reference gene primers. The repertoire was sequenced with immunoSEQ multiplex PCR; TCRdb's copy has only in-frame clones and lacks some. That table furnishes V, J and clone size, whereas the DNA furnished D and trimming. The profile shows around 200,000 clones, around four fifths of them singletons. These data belong to a study of blood T cell repertoires in COVID-19. Study context: Material from acute and convalescent COVID-19 was sourced from the United States, Italy and Spain. Sources were T cells, B-cell-depleted T cells, or PBMCs; the material itself was cDNA or gDNA.

V usage is TRBV27 and J usage is TRBJ2-6, with D possibly matching TRBD1 (6 bases). This TCR came from a man aged 50-59 years with active or convalescent COVID-19. Input material: peripheral blood. The DNA for the CDR3 is TGTGCCAGCAGTTCACCAGGGGTCTCTGGGGCCAACGTCCTGACTTTC. It specifies CASSSPGVSGANVLTF.